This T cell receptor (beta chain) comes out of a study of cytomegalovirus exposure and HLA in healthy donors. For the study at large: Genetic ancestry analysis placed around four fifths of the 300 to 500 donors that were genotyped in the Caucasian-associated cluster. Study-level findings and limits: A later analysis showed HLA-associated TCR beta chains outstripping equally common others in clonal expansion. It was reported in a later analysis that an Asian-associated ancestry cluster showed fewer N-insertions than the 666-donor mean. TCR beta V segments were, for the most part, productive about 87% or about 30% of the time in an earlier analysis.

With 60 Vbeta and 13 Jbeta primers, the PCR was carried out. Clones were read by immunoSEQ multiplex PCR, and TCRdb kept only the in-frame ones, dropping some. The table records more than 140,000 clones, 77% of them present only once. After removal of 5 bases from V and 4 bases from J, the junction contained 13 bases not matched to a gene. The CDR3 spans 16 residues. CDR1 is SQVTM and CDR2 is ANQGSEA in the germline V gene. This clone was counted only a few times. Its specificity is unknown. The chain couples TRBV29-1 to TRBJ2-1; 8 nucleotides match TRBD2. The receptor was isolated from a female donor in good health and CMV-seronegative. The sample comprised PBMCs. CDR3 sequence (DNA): TGCAGCGTTCCTTCTTCGGGAGGGTCCTTTTACAATGAGCAGTTCTTC. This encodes CSVPSSGGSFYNEQFF.